These 7 T cell receptor beta chains share one sample of origin, sequenced in a study of cytomegalovirus exposure and HLA in healthy donors (dated by TCRdb to about 2017). Libraries were made using the immunoSEQ multiplex PCR assay. The table was pulled from immuneACCESS by TCRdb, which kept in-frame rearrangements only. Such tables lose some clones; where checked, under half of the loss comes from unresolved V genes, and the rest has no known cause. The sample has about 110,000 clones on record, about 85% of them singletons. The ten largest clones capture about 3% of the sample. The sample consisted of PBMCs. The receptors were gathered from a young woman in good health and CMV-seronegative.

The chain carries TRBV2 and TRBJ2-7; 7 bases agree with TRBD2. Germline CDR1 reads SNHLY; CDR2 reads FYNNEI. Trimming cost V 5 bases and J 6 bases; bases outside gene matches: 13. The CDR3 runs 15 residues. For the CDR3, the DNA is TGTGCCAGCAGTCCCGTCGGGGGGTGGGATACCGAGCAGTACTTC. Translating gives CASSPVGGWDTEQYF.

V gene TRBV30 combines with J gene TRBJ2-7, with 11 bases that match TRBD1. This CDR3 is 12 amino acids long. The germline V gene has CDR1 GTSNPN and CDR2 SVGIG (reference sequence). V trimming: 6 bases; J trimming: 3 bases; junction bases outside the gene matches: 1. DNA for the CDR3: TGTGCCTGCGGGACAGGGGGCTACGAGCAGTACTTC. Its protein product is CACGTGGYEQYF.

The gene calls are TRBV2 and TRBJ1-1; 7 nucleotides line up with TRBD1. The trim removed 7 bases at V and 6 bases at J, leaving 11 bases unmatched. CDR1 and CDR2 from the germline V gene are SNHLY and FYNNEI. This CDR3 region has 14 residues. The CDR3 DNA reads TGTGCCAGCAATTACCTTGACAGGGACGCTGAAGCTTTCTTT. Residues: CASNYLDRDAEAFF.

This clone was seen a single time. The chain couples TRBV13 to TRBJ1-1; TRBD1 aligns across 10 bases. After removal of 4 bases from V and 3 bases from J, the junction contained 5 bases not matched to a gene. This CDR3 has 15 amino acids. In germline, CDR1 is PRHDT, CDR2 FYEKMQ (reference sequence). Written as DNA, the CDR3 is TGTGCCAGCAGCTCGCGACAGGGGGCAGACACTGAAGCTTTCTTT. This encodes CASSSRQGADTEAFF.

V is TRBV2 and J is TRBJ2-7; 13 bases are a match to TRBD2. V shed 7 bases and J 7 bases; nucleotides not matched to a gene: 7. CDR3 size: 14 residues. CDR1 is SNHLY and CDR2 is FYNNEI in the germline V gene. DNA of the CDR3: TGTGCCAGCAAACGCCCGGGACTAGCGGGGGAGCAGTACTTC. This codes for CASKRPGLAGEQYF.

The rearrangement joins TRBV30 to TRBJ2-3, with D possibly TRBD1 on 5 matching bases. V shed 1 base and J shed 6 bases, with 11 bases lying between them. In germline, CDR1 is GTSNPN, CDR2 SVGIG (reference sequence). CDR3 length: 13 residues. The DNA for the CDR3 is TGTGCCTGGAGTGCTGGGGCGCATGATACGCAGTATTTT. This sequence encodes CAWSAGAHDTQYF. Full variable domain (rest looked up from reference TRBV30 and TRBJ2-3): SQTIHQWPATLVQPVGSPLSLECTVEGTSNPNLYWYRQAAGRGLQLLFYSVGIGQISSEVPQNLSASRPQDRQFILSSKKLLLSDSGFYLCAWSAGAHDTQYFGPGTRLTVL.

Remarks on this clone: Distinct nucleotide sequences in the sample also encode this CDR3. The chain combines TRBV7-2 with TRBJ1-2; D is ambiguous. Between the trimmed V and J ends, which lost 4 bases and 4 bases, there was a span of 7 bases. Germline V gene data show CDR1 as SGHTA and CDR2 as FQGNSA. The CDR3 loop spans 12 amino acids. The CDR3 sequence is CASSSDSYGYTF. CDR3 DNA: TGTGCCAGCAGCTCCGACTCCTATGGCTACACCTTC.